The rows below give T cell receptor beta chains drawn from one sample of a study of blood T cell repertoires in COVID-19. Measured with immunoSEQ multiplex PCR; TCRdb has only the in-frame clones, and not every one. Found here are under 95,000 clones, about 89% of them singletons; the top ten hold around 3.9%. Sequenced sample: peripheral blood. Receptors originate from a woman aged 45-65 years in a cohort sampled during active COVID-19. CDR3s include the opening cysteine and the closing phenylalanine or tryptophan. Fields, in order: J gene, D gene, clone size, V gene, CDR3 protein, CDR3 DNA. D genes are given only for firm matches. The size of a clone is reported for some rows only, either as once, few or many, or as a class for expanded clones.

TRBJ2-1,-,-,TRBV1,CTSSQDFSVSGNEQFF,TGCACCAGCAGCCAAGACTTTAGTGTCTCGGGGAATGAGCAGTTCTTC
TRBJ1-4,TRBD1,-,TRBV6-5,CASSRDRGSEKLFF,TGTGCCAGCAGTCGGGACAGGGGGAGTGAAAAACTGTTTTTT
TRBJ2-2,TRBD2,-,TRBV19,CASSMGRASGRRGTGELFF,TGTGCCAGTAGTATGGGGAGGGCTAGCGGGAGAAGGGGCACCGGGGAGCTGTTTTTT
TRBJ1-2,TRBD1,-,TRBV27,CASSLLGTAFDSGYTF,TGTGCCAGCAGTTTATTAGGGACAGCCTTTGATTCGGGCTACACCTTC
TRBJ1-1,TRBD1,-,TRBV6-4,CASSSTTGVTEAFF,TGTGCCAGCAGTTCCACGACAGGGGTCACTGAAGCTTTCTTT
TRBJ2-5,-,once,TRBV18,CASSPRAPGETQYF,TGTGCCAGCTCACCACGGGCCCCTGGAGAGACCCAGTACTTC
TRBJ1-5,TRBD1,-,TRBV6-5,CASKEDPGGGQPQHF,TGTGCCAGCAAGGAGGACCCAGGGGGCGGTCAGCCCCAGCATTTT
TRBJ2-7,TRBD2,-,TRBV5-4,CASSYNLGLAGGPTYEQYF,TGTGCCAGCAGTTACAATTTAGGACTAGCGGGAGGCCCAACCTACGAGCAGTACTTC
TRBJ2-7,TRBD1,-,TRBV2,CASSRAGTGGREQYF,TGTGCCAGCAGTCGCGCCGGGACAGGGGGCCGGGAGCAGTACTTC
TRBJ1-2,-,-,TRBV18,CASSPRGDYGYTF,TGTGCCAGCTCACCACGGGGGGACTATGGCTACACCTTC
TRBJ2-7,-,-,TRBV3-1/TRBV3-2,CASSQDLEAFYEQYF,TGTGCCAGCAGCCAAGATCTCGAGGCTTTCTACGAGCAGTACTTC
TRBJ1-2,-,-,TRBV6-5,CASVLDRTYGYTF,TGTGCCAGCGTCCTTGACAGGACCTATGGCTACACCTTC